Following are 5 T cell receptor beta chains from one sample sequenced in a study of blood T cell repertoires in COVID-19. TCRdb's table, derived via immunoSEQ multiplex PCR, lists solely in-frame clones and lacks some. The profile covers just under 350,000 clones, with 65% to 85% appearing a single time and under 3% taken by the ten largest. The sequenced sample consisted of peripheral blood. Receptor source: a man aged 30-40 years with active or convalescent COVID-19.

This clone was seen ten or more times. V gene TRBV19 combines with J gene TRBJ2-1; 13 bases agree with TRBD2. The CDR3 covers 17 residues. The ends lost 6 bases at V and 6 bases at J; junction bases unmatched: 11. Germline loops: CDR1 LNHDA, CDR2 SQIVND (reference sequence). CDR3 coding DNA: TGTGCCAGTAGAGAATTAGGGGGACTAGCGGGACTCAATGAGCAGTTCTTC. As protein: CASRELGGLAGLNEQFF.

CDR3: CASNERGQGVSYNSPLHF. Here the CDR3 DNA reads TGTGCCAGCAATGAGAGGGGACAGGGGGTCTCCTATAATTCACCCCTCCACTTT. The rearrangement joins TRBV6-4 to TRBJ1-6; 11 positions match TRBD1. The trim removed 7 bases at V and 0 bases at J, leaving 8 bases unmatched. The germline V gene has CDR1 MRHNA and CDR2 SNTAGT. The CDR3 has 18 amino acids.

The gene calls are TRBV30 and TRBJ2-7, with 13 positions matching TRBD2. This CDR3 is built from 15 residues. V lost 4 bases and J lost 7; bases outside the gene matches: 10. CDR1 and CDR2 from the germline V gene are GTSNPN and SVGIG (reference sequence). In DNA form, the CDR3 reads TGTGCCTGGAACCTCGGACTAGCGGGAGTTGAAGAGCAGTACTTC. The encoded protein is CAWNLGLAGVEEQYF.

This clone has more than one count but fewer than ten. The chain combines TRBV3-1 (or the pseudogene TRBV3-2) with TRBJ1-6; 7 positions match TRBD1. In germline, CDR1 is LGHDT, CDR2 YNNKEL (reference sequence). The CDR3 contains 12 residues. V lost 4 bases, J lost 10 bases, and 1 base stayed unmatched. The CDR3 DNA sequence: TGTGCCAGCAGCCGGGACAGATCACCCCTCCACTTT. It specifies CASSRDRSPLHF.

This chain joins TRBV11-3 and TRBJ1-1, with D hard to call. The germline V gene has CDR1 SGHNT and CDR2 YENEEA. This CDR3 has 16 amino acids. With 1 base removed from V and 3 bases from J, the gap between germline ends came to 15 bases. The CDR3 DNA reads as TGTGCCAGCAGCTTAGCCGACCCGAGGGCTTACACTGAAGCTTTCTTT. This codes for CASSLADPRAYTEAFF.